Sequencing of this TCR beta chain was carried out in a study of identical twins. The CDR3 runs 17 residues. In germline, CDR1 is SGHDN, CDR2 FVKESK. Between the trimmed V and J ends, which lost 4 bases and 4 bases, there was a span of 23 bases. The table lists this clonotype with many counts. TCRdb fed the 5' RACE reads into MiXCR, producing one record per CDR3 protein. The sample lists 200,000 to 250,000 distinct CDR3 sequences, 6.5% occurring once. The same sample was also used in a study of T cells expressing NK-cell markers. That study reports: Repertoire data for TCR beta were derived from sorted T cells (CD3+CD56+NKG2C+, CD3+CD56+NKG2C- and CD3+CD56-NKG2C+).

The V and J genes are TRBV14 and TRBJ2-7; D is undetermined. Source material: CD8+ T cells sorted from blood. The sequence derives from a woman in her late teens or twenties in good health. CDR3 in DNA: TGTGCCAGCAGCCCCTTTGACCATTCTCATGTGGGATACGAGCAGTACTTC. It codes for CASSPFDHSHVGYEQYF.